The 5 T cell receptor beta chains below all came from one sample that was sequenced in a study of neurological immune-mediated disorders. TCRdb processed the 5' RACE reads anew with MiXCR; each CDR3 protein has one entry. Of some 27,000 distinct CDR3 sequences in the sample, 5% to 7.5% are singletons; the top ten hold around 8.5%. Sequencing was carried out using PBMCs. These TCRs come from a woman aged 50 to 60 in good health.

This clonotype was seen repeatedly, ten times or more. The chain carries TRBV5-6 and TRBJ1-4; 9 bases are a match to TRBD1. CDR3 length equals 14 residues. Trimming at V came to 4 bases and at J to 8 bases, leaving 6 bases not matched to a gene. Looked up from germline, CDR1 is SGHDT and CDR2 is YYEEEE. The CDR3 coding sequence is TGTGCCAGCAGCCACAGGGGGCGAGAAGAAAAACTGTTTTTT. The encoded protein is CASSHRGREEKLFF.

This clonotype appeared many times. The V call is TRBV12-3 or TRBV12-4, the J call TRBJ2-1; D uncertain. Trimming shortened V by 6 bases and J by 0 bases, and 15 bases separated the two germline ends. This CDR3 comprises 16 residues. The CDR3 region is CASRPKTWSSYNEQFF. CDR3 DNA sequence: TGTGCCAGCAGGCCCAAGACTTGGAGCTCCTACAATGAGCAGTTCTTC.

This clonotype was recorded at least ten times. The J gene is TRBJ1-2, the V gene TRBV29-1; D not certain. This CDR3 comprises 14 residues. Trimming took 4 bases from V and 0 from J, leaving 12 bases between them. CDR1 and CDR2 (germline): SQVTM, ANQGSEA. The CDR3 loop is CSVVENPSNYGYTF. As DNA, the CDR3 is TGCAGCGTTGTTGAAAACCCGTCTAACTATGGCTACACCTTC.

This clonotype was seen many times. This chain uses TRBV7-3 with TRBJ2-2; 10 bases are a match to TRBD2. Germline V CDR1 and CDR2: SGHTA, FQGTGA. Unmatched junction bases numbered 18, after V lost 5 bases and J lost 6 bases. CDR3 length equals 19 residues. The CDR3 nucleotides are TGTGCCAGCAGCGAAACGAAACCGGGACTAGCGACTCTGGCCGGGGAGCTGTTTTTT. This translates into CASSETKPGLATLAGELFF.

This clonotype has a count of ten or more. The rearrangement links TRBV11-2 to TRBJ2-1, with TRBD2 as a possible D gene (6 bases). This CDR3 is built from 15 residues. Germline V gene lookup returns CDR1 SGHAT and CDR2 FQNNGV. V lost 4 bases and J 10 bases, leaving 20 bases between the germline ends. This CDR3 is CASSSREAGYEEQFF. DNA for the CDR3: TGTGCCAGCAGCTCTAGGGAGGCTGGCTATGAGGAGCAGTTCTTC.